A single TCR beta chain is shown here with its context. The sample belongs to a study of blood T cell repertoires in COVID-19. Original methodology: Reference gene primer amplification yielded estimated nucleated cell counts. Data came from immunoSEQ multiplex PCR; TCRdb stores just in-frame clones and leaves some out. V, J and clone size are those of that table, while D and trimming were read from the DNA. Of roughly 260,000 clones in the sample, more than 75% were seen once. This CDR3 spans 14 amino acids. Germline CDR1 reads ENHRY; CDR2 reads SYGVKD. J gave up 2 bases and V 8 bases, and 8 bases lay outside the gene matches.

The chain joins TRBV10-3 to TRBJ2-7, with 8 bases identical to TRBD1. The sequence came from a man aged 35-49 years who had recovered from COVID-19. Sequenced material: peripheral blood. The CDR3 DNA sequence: TGTGCCATCGTGAACGACAGGGGACCCTACGAGCAGTACTTC. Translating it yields CAIVNDRGPYEQYF.